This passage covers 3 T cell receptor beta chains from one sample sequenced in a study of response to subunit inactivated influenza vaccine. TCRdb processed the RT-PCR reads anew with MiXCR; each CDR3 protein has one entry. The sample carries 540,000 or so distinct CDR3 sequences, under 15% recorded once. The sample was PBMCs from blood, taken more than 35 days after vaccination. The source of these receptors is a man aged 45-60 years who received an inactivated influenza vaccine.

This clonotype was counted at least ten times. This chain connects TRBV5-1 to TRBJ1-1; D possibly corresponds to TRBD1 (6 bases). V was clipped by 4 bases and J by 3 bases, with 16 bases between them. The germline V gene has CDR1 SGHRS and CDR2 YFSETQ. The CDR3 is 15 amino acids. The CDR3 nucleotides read TGCGCCAGCAGCAAGGGGGGGGGCAGGGACACTGAAGCTTTCTTT. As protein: CASSKGGGRDTEAFF.

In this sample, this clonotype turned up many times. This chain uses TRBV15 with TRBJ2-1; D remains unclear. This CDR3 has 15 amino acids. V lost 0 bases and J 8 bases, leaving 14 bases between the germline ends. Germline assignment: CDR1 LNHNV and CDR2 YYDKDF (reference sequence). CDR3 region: CATSRDPRVGDEQFF. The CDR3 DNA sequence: TGTGCCACCAGCAGAGATCCCCGGGTTGGCGATGAGCAGTTCTTC.

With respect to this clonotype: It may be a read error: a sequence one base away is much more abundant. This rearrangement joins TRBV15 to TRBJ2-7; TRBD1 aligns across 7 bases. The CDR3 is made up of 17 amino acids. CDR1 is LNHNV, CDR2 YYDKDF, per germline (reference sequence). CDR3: CATIRDQVRGLGYEQYF. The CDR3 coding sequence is TGTGCCACCATCAGAGATCAGGTTAGGGGGCTCGGATACGAGCAGTACTTC.